The 27 T cell receptor beta chains below all came from one sample that was sequenced in a study of T cell responses to AZD1222 COVID-19 vaccine. The assay was immunoSEQ multiplex PCR, and TCRdb's table has in-frame clones only and misses some. The sample records approximately 100,000 clones, about 91% being singletons. Here the sequenced sample was peripheral blood, taken on day 0 of AZD1222 vaccination. The receptor source for this set is an adult in good health.

The genes are TRBV11-2 and TRBJ1-6; no reliable D call. The CDR3 totals 15 residues. With 3 bases removed from V and 3 bases from J, the gap between germline ends came to 9 bases. CDR1 is SGHAT and CDR2 is FQNNGV in the germline V gene. The CDR3 region is CASSFRQSYNSPLHF. The CDR3 bases are TGTGCCAGCAGCTTCCGGCAAAGCTATAATTCACCCCTCCACTTT.

This clone has a count of ten or more. J is TRBJ1-1 and V is TRBV19, with 9 bases identical to TRBD1. The CDR3 spans 14 residues. V gave up 6 bases and J gave up 6 bases; unmatched junction bases: 8. Germline CDR1 LNHDA, CDR2 SQIVND (reference sequence). The CDR3 here is CASSLQGAIAEAFF. CDR3 DNA: TGTGCCAGTAGCTTACAGGGGGCTATAGCTGAAGCTTTCTTT.

The CDR3 loop reads CATSRGLGGNQPQHF. The DNA of the CDR3 is TGTGCCACCAGCAGGGGCCTTGGTGGCAATCAGCCCCAGCATTTT. This chain uses TRBV15 with TRBJ1-5, with unresolved D. The germline V and J ends were trimmed by 3 bases and 2 bases, with 11 bases remaining between them. Germline V gene data show CDR1 as LNHNV and CDR2 as YYDKDF (reference sequence). The CDR3 loop spans 15 amino acids.

CDR3 amino acids: CASSNEQFF. CDR3 in DNA: TGTGCCAGCAGTAATGAGCAGTTCTTC. The V call is TRBV7-9, the J call TRBJ2-1; D gene ambiguous. The CDR3 has 9 residues. The V end was cut by 6 bases, the J end by 7 bases, with 1 base between. Looked up from germline, CDR1 is SEHNR and CDR2 is FQNEAQ (reference sequence). Full variable domain (missing parts from reference TRBV7-9 and TRBJ2-1): DTGVSQNPRHKITKRGQNVTFRCDPISEHNRLYWYRQTLGQGPEFLTYFQNEAQLEKSRLLSDRFSAERPKGSFSTLEIQRTEQGDSAMYLCASSNEQFFGPGTRLTVL.

This clone was detected a few times. This sequence joins TRBV7-9 and TRBJ1-3, with a tentative D call TRBD1 (5 bases). There are 12 residues in the CDR3. Germline loops: CDR1 SEHNR, CDR2 FQNEAQ (reference sequence). V shed 3 bases and J shed 10 bases, with 10 bases lying between them. The CDR3 loop is CASSFLGETIYF. The CDR3 DNA reads TGTGCCAGCAGCTTCCTAGGGGAAACCATATATTTT.

V and J are TRBV5-1 and TRBJ2-7, with D possibly matching TRBD2 (5 bases). V dropped 2 bases and J dropped 2 bases, with 11 bases sitting between them. Germline CDR1 SGHRS, CDR2 YFSETQ. The CDR3 contains 14 residues. As DNA, the CDR3 is TGCGCCAGCAGCTTCGGGATAGCACCCTACGAGCAGTACTTC. This encodes CASSFGIAPYEQYF.

The V and J genes are TRBV3-1 (or the pseudogene TRBV3-2) and TRBJ2-2; no definite D call. The CDR3 loop spans 13 amino acids. Germline CDR1 LGHDT, CDR2 YNNKEL (reference sequence). Trimming left V 4 bases short and J 4 bases short, with 7 bases between. The CDR3 spells CASSLQFTGELFF. The CDR3 DNA is TGTGCCAGCAGCCTACAGTTCACCGGGGAGCTGTTTTTT.

This rearrangement joins TRBV19 to TRBJ1-6; 8 bases are a match to TRBD1. The CDR3 contains 17 residues. Losses at the gene ends were 3 bases for V and 7 bases for J; bases not matched to a gene: 11. Germline V gene lookup returns CDR1 LNHDA and CDR2 SQIVND (reference sequence). The CDR3 reads CASSILPQGAENSPLHF. DNA of the CDR3: TGTGCCAGTAGTATTCTACCTCAGGGGGCGGAGAATTCACCCCTCCACTTT.

This rearrangement joins TRBV15 to TRBJ2-3; TRBD1 might be the D (6 bases). The V end was cut by 2 bases, the J end by 8 bases, with 11 bases between. Germline-derived CDR1 and CDR2 are LNHNV and YYDKDF (reference sequence). This CDR3 has 13 amino acids. The CDR3 DNA sequence: TGTGCCACCAGCAGAAAGGGGGTTAGTACGCAGTATTTT. Residues: CATSRKGVSTQYF.

The chain uses TRBV30 and TRBJ2-2; D may be TRBD1 (5 bases). Trimming pared 4 bases from V and 6 bases from J, leaving 15 bases between. The CDR3 runs 14 residues. The germline V gene encodes CDR1 GTSNPN and CDR2 SVGIG (reference sequence). As DNA, the CDR3 is TGTGCCTGGAAGCATAGGGGCCGCCCCGGGGAGCTGTTTTTT. Translating gives CAWKHRGRPGELFF. The entire variable domain, with the rest obtained from reference TRBV30 and TRBJ2-2, is as follows: SQTIHQWPATLVQPVGSPLSLECTVEGTSNPNLYWYRQAAGRGLQLLFYSVGIGQISSEVPQNLSASRPQDRQFILSSKKLLLSDSGFYLCAWKHRGRPGELFFGEGSRLTVL.

This clone came up a few times. V gene TRBV5-1 combines with J gene TRBJ1-1, with 8 bases identical to TRBD1. V lost 2 bases to trimming and J lost 7 bases; unmatched junction nucleotides: 1. The CDR3 is 12 amino acids. CDR1 SGHRS and CDR2 YFSETQ come from the germline V gene. CDR3 in DNA: TGCGCCAGCAGCTTACAGGGGGGTGAAGCTTTCTTT. Residues: CASSLQGGEAFF. The full variable domain, completed using reference TRBV5-1 and TRBJ1-1, is KAGVTQTPRYLIKTRGQQVTLSCSPISGHRSVSWYQQTPGQGLQFLFEYFSETQRNKGNFPGRFSGRQFSNSRSEMNVSTLELGDSALYLCASSLQGGEAFFGQGTRLTVV.

The chain uses TRBV3-1 (or the pseudogene TRBV3-2) and TRBJ1-5; D remains unclear. Germline V gene lookup returns CDR1 LGHDT and CDR2 YNNKEL (reference sequence). V lost 1 base, J lost 11 bases, and 6 bases lay in between. The CDR3 runs 11 residues. CDR3 DNA sequence: TGTGCCAGCAGCCAAGGCGGGTCCCAGCATTTT. Its protein is CASSQGGSQHF.

The gene calls are TRBV11-1 and TRBJ1-6, with unresolved D. The germline CDR1 and CDR2 sequences are SGHAT and FQDESV (reference sequence). Trimming pared 2 bases from V and 8 bases from J, leaving 10 bases between. This CDR3 comprises 14 residues. Here the CDR3 DNA reads TGTGCCAGCAGCTTATTGGGTGGGGATTCACCCCTCCACTTT. Protein product: CASSLLGGDSPLHF.

The CDR3 reads CASSRFPTGGSGQPQHF. CDR3 nucleotide sequence: TGTGCCAGCAGCCGATTCCCGACAGGGGGCTCGGGTCAGCCCCAGCATTTT. V and J are TRBV7-9 and TRBJ1-5, with 10 bases identical to TRBD1. The germline V gene has CDR1 SEHNR and CDR2 FQNEAQ (reference sequence). The CDR3 contains 17 residues. Trimming at V came to 5 bases and at J to 6 bases, leaving 13 bases not matched to a gene. Complete variable domain (other parts from reference TRBV7-9 and TRBJ1-5): DTGVSQNPRHKITKRGQNVTFRCDPISEHNRLYWYRQTLGQGPEFLTYFQNEAQLEKSRLLSDRFSAERPKGSFSTLEIQRTEQGDSAMYLCASSRFPTGGSGQPQHFGDGTRLSIL.

V is TRBV7-2 and J is TRBJ1-3; tentative D call: TRBD1 (6 bases). Germline CDR1 SGHTA, CDR2 FQGNSA. V lost 4 bases, J lost 0 bases, and 10 bases lay in between. The CDR3 spans 15 residues. CDR3 residues: CASSSRTASGNTIYF. The CDR3 bases are TGTGCCAGCAGCTCCAGGACAGCCTCTGGAAACACCATATATTTT.

The V gene is TRBV6-5, the J gene TRBJ1-5, with 8 bases that match TRBD1. V shed 5 bases, J shed 0 bases, and the junction held 3 bases outside the gene matches. There are 15 residues in the CDR3. Looked up from germline, CDR1 is MNHEY and CDR2 is SVGAGI. The CDR3 region is CASSLQGDSNQPQHF. CDR3 bases: TGTGCCAGCAGTCTACAGGGGGATAGCAATCAGCCCCAGCATTTT.

The chain couples TRBV7-2 to TRBJ1-1; TRBD1 might be the D (6 bases). Germline assignment: CDR1 SGHTA and CDR2 FQGNSA. The CDR3 contains 14 residues. Trimming removed 5 bases at V and 5 bases at J, with 15 bases between. Written as DNA, the CDR3 is TGTGCCAGCAGCAGACAGGTTGTCGGGACTGAAGCTTTCTTT. Its protein product is CASSRQVVGTEAFF. Based on the CDR3 plus reference TRBV7-2 and TRBJ1-1, the full variable domain is GAGVSQSPSNKVTEKGKDVELRCDPISGHTALYWYRQSLGQGLEFLIYFQGNSAPDKSGLPSDRFSAERTGGSVSTLTIQRTQQEDSAVYLCASSRQVVGTEAFFGQGTRLTVV.

V usage is TRBV7-9 and J usage is TRBJ2-3; D perhaps matches TRBD1 (6 bases). This CDR3 is built from 13 residues. The germline V gene encodes CDR1 SEHNR and CDR2 FQNEAQ (reference sequence). V was pared by 6 bases and J by 11 bases, with 18 bases between. CDR3 residues: CASSPPSGTQQYF. The CDR3 DNA reads as TGTGCCAGCAGTCCCCCCTCCGGGACACAGCAGTATTTT. The complete variable domain, with remaining parts taken from reference TRBV7-9 and TRBJ2-3, reads DTGVSQNPRHKITKRGQNVTFRCDPISEHNRLYWYRQTLGQGPEFLTYFQNEAQLEKSRLLSDRFSAERPKGSFSTLEIQRTEQGDSAMYLCASSPPSGTQQYFGPGTRLTVL.

The chain uses TRBV30 and TRBJ2-2; no definite D call. Trimming removed 0 bases from V and 7 bases from J, with 6 bases in between. CDR1 and CDR2 from the germline V gene are GTSNPN and SVGIG (reference sequence). The CDR3 has 12 residues. CDR3 nucleotide sequence: TGTGCCTGGAGTGTACCCAGCGGGGAGCTGTTTTTT. Translation gives CAWSVPSGELFF. Filled out from reference TRBV30 and TRBJ2-2, the complete variable domain reads SQTIHQWPATLVQPVGSPLSLECTVEGTSNPNLYWYRQAAGRGLQLLFYSVGIGQISSEVPQNLSASRPQDRQFILSSKKLLLSDSGFYLCAWSVPSGELFFGEGSRLTVL.

The chain carries TRBV7-2 and TRBJ1-4; 7 bases are a match to TRBD1. J lost 2 bases, V lost 5 bases, and 14 bases had no gene match. The CDR3 has 18 residues. Germline V gene lookup returns CDR1 SGHTA and CDR2 FQGNSA. The DNA for the CDR3 is TGTGCCAGCAGCAGAACCCGGGGACAGCGGGGGACTAATGAAAAACTGTTTTTT. The encoded protein is CASSRTRGQRGTNEKLFF. The entire variable domain, with the rest obtained from reference TRBV7-2 and TRBJ1-4, is as follows: GAGVSQSPSNKVTEKGKDVELRCDPISGHTALYWYRQSLGQGLEFLIYFQGNSAPDKSGLPSDRFSAERTGGSVSTLTIQRTQQEDSAVYLCASSRTRGQRGTNEKLFFGSGTQLSVL.

The rearrangement joins TRBV11-3 to TRBJ2-1; the D is unclear. V lost 5 bases to trimming and J lost 8 bases, with 7 bases between them. The CDR3 covers 11 residues. Germline V gene lookup returns CDR1 SGHNT and CDR2 YENEEA. CDR3: CASSNLDEQFF. The CDR3 DNA follows: TGTGCCAGCAGCAACCTGGATGAGCAGTTCTTC.

The V and J genes are TRBV7-7 and TRBJ2-1; D gene ambiguous. The length of the CDR3 is 11 residues. Germline V gene data show CDR1 as SSHAT and CDR2 as FNYEAQ (reference sequence). V was clipped by 6 bases and J by 10 bases, with 10 bases between them. The CDR3 DNA follows: TGTGCCAGCAGTGCTGGTGGGGAGCAGTTCTTC. It yields the protein CASSAGGEQFF.

The chain is built from TRBV30 and TRBJ1-2, with D perhaps matching TRBD1 (5 bases). Germline-derived CDR1 and CDR2 are GTSNPN and SVGIG (reference sequence). V was cut by 2 bases and J by 2 bases, with 6 bases left in between. This CDR3 contains 12 residues. The CDR3 region has the DNA TGTGCCTGGAGTTGGGGGAACTATGGCTACACCTTC. Its translation is CAWSWGNYGYTF.

The V call is TRBV21-1, the J call TRBJ2-1; the D call in the table, TRBD2, was not verified against the DNA. TRBV21-1 is marked as a pseudogene. This CDR3 contains 15 residues. The CDR3 bases are TGTGCCAGCAGCAACCCCCCGTTGTTCTACAATGAGCAGTTCTTC. Its protein product is CASSNPPLFYNEQFF.

The chain joins TRBV19 to TRBJ1-5; D call uncertain. The V gene's germline CDR1 is LNHDA and CDR2 SQIVND (reference sequence). The CDR3 runs to 15 residues. V lost 3 bases to trimming and J lost 4 bases, with 13 bases between them. The CDR3 DNA reads as TGTGCCAGTAGTATCTTTTCAGTCGGGAATCAGCCCCAGCATTTT. Its protein is CASSIFSVGNQPQHF.

The chain links TRBV6-5 to TRBJ1-4; a possible D gene is TRBD1 (6 bases). Germline V gene data show CDR1 as MNHEY and CDR2 as SVGAGI. This CDR3 is built from 14 residues. V lost 2 bases and J 8 bases, leaving 12 bases between the germline ends. The CDR3 here is CASSYDRLREKLFF. The CDR3 region has the DNA TGTGCCAGCAGTTACGACAGGTTGAGGGAAAAACTGTTTTTT.

This clone has only one observation. The gene calls are TRBV5-4 and TRBJ2-5; 9 bases agree with TRBD2. The CDR3 length is 16 residues. J gave up 4 bases and V 6 bases, and 13 bases lay outside the gene matches. CDR1 is SGHNT, CDR2 YYREEE, per germline (reference sequence). The chain's CDR3 is CASTLGGGRAGETQYF. The CDR3, as DNA: TGTGCCAGCACCCTAGGTGGCGGGAGGGCCGGAGAGACCCAGTACTTC.